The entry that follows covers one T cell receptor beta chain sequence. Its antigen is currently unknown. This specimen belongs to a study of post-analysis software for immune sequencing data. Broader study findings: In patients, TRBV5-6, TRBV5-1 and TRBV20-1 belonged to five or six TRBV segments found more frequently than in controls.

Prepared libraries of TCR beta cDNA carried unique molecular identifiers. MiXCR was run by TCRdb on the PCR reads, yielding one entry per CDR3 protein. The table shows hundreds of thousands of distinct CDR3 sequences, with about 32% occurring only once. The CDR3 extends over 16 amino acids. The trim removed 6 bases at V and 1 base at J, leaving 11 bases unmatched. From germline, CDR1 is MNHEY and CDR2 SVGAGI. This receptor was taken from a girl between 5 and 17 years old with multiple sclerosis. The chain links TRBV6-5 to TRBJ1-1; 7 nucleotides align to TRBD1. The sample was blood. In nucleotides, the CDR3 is TGTGCCAGCAGCCCGATGAGGGGGCGAAGGAACACTGAAGCTTTCTTT. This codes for CASSPMRGRRNTEAFF.